This TCR beta chain emerged from a study of T-cell memory formation after mild COVID-19. This CDR3 has 14 residues. V lost 1 base to trimming and J lost 4 bases, with 10 bases between them. The V gene's germline CDR1 is LGHDT and CDR2 YNNKEL (reference sequence). In TCRdb, the 5' RACE reads were re-called with MiXCR into one record per CDR3 protein. The sample consists of about 180,000 distinct CDR3 sequences, about a fifth of them appearing once. For this clonotype: Its target is not known.

Findings and limits, study-wide: Contracting CD4+ clones sat mainly in CM and EM; CD8+ in EMRA. From day 15 to 85, contracting clones were balanced between CD4 and CD8, whereas later expanders leaned toward CD4+. Pre-infection memory showed some responding clones, and this suggested that cross-reactive memory joined.

The sequence came from a man younger than 35 who had mild COVID-19 (a few samples of this study predate the infection). Cell type and time point are not known. Sequences were obtained from PBMCs or a T cell subset sorted from them (not recorded which). The V and J genes are TRBV3-1 and TRBJ1-2; weak D call: TRBD1 (5 bases). CDR3: CASSQGGGAYGYTF. In DNA form, the CDR3 reads TGTGCCAGCAGCCAAGGCGGAGGGGCCTATGGCTACACCTTC.